These 17 T cell receptor beta chains originate from one sample sequenced in a study of blood T cell repertoires in COVID-19. TCRdb's copy holds only in-frame clones and misses some; the assay was immunoSEQ multiplex PCR. This table has around 21,000 clones, about four fifths appearing once. Sequences were obtained from peripheral blood. These receptors all come from an elderly man with acute or convalescent COVID-19.

V usage is TRBV18 and J usage is TRBJ2-3; 10 bases agree with TRBD2. The CDR3 loop spans 18 amino acids. J lost 5 bases, V lost 3 bases, and 14 bases had no gene match. Germline V gene sequence: CDR1 KGHSH, CDR2 LQKENI. CDR3 nucleotide sequence: TGTGCCAGCTCACCGGGACTAGCGAGGAGAACTGGTCAAGATACGCAGTATTTT. It specifies CASSPGLARRTGQDTQYF.

This chain links TRBV10-3 with TRBJ1-2; D uncertain. The germline CDR1 and CDR2 sequences are ENHRY and SYGVKD. The CDR3 runs 15 residues. Trimming removed 9 bases from V and 6 bases from J, with 23 bases in between. Here the CDR3 DNA reads TGTGCCATTAGTACACCCAGAGTAGAGGATCATGGCTACACCTTC. It translates to CAISTPRVEDHGYTF.

CDR3 region: CASSLWGPTIGYTF. CDR3 DNA sequence: TGTGCCAGCAGTTTGTGGGGGCCGACCATCGGCTACACCTTC. V and J are TRBV6-5 and TRBJ1-2; the D gene is possibly TRBD1 (6 bases). V lost 4 bases and J 8 bases, leaving 17 bases between the germline ends. This CDR3 has 14 amino acids. Germline lookup yields CDR1 MNHEY and CDR2 SVGAGI.

This chain uses TRBV18 with TRBJ2-5; weak D call: TRBD2 (6 bases). Germline CDR1 KGHSH, CDR2 LQKENI. Trimming took off 4 bases at V and 6 bases at J, with 18 bases between the two ends. The CDR3 consists of 15 residues. The CDR3 DNA reads as TGTGCCAGCTCACTTATTGGACGGGAGAGCAAGACCCAGTACTTC. Its protein product is CASSLIGRESKTQYF. Full variable domain (rest looked up from reference TRBV18 and TRBJ2-5): NAGVMQNPRHLVRRRGQEARLRCSPMKGHSHVYWYRQLPEEGLKFMVYLQKENIIDESGMPKERFSAEFPKEGPSILRIQQVVRGDSAAYFCASSLIGRESKTQYFGPGTRLLVL.

The chain couples TRBV14 to TRBJ1-2; maybe TRBD1 (5 bases). Germline loops: CDR1 SGHDN, CDR2 FVKESK. Trimming left V 1 base short and J 7 bases short, with 7 bases between. The CDR3 has 12 amino acids. CDR3 amino acids: CASSQATGGYTF. The CDR3, as DNA: TGTGCCAGCAGCCAAGCCACAGGTGGCTACACCTTC.

The chain combines TRBV5-1 with TRBJ1-1, with no clear D. Germline-derived CDR1 and CDR2 are SGHRS and YFSETQ. Between the trimmed V and J ends, which lost 2 bases and 5 bases, there was a span of 13 bases. The CDR3 loop spans 14 amino acids. As DNA, the CDR3 is TGCGCCAGCAGCTTCCCGCAACCGGGGACTGAAGCTTTCTTT. Translating it yields CASSFPQPGTEAFF. The full variable domain, completed using reference TRBV5-1 and TRBJ1-1, is KAGVTQTPRYLIKTRGQQVTLSCSPISGHRSVSWYQQTPGQGLQFLFEYFSETQRNKGNFPGRFSGRQFSNSRSEMNVSTLELGDSALYLCASSFPQPGTEAFFGQGTRLTVV.

The V call is TRBV30, the J call TRBJ1-1; D not resolved. The CDR3 spans 12 residues. Trimming took 2 bases from V and 1 from J, leaving 5 bases between them. The germline V gene encodes CDR1 GTSNPN and CDR2 SVGIG (reference sequence). The DNA of the CDR3 is TGTGCCTGGAGTCAACAGAACACTGAAGCTTTCTTT. It yields the protein CAWSQQNTEAFF.

The table lists this clone with a few counts. The rearrangement joins TRBV13 to TRBJ1-2; weak D call: TRBD1 (5 bases). The ends were cut back, 2 bases at V and 4 bases at J, with 11 bases in the middle. The CDR3 spans 14 residues. The V gene's germline CDR1 is PRHDT and CDR2 FYEKMQ (reference sequence). This chain's CDR3 is CASSLPGWGYGYTF. CDR3 sequence (DNA): TGTGCCAGCAGCTTACCAGGGTGGGGCTATGGCTACACCTTC.

The chain couples TRBV15 to TRBJ1-1; TRBD1 is a possible D gene (5 bases). The CDR3 covers 16 residues. Germline-derived CDR1 and CDR2 are LNHNV and YYDKDF (reference sequence). Trimming took 0 bases from V and 9 from J, leaving 20 bases between them. The CDR3 region has the DNA TGTGCCACCAGCAGAGATTCGGATTTCGACGGGGGGAAAGCTTTCTTT. Protein product: CATSRDSDFDGGKAFF.

This chain joins TRBV29-1 and TRBJ2-3, with TRBD2 as a possible D gene (6 bases). From germline, CDR1 is SQVTM and CDR2 ANQGSEA. The CDR3 covers 14 residues. The germline V and J ends were trimmed by 4 bases and 0 bases, with 11 bases remaining between them. CDR3 DNA sequence: TGCAGCGTTGTCCCGGGGGACAGCACAGATACGCAGTATTTT. Translated, it gives CSVVPGDSTDTQYF.

The gene calls are TRBV7-9 and TRBJ1-1; 7 nucleotides line up with TRBD1. The CDR3 totals 16 residues. V lost 2 bases and J lost 1; bases outside the gene matches: 7. The germline V gene has CDR1 SEHNR and CDR2 FQNEAQ (reference sequence). The CDR3 DNA reads as TGTGCCAGCAGCTTAAGGCCGACAGGGACGAACACTGAAGCTTTCTTT. It encodes CASSLRPTGTNTEAFF.

The V and J genes are TRBV30 and TRBJ2-2; TRBD1 might be the D (5 bases). The V gene's germline CDR1 is GTSNPN and CDR2 SVGIG (reference sequence). The CDR3 is made up of 14 amino acids. The V and J ends lost 4 bases and 5 bases respectively, with 14 bases between them. Written as DNA, the CDR3 is TGTGCCTGGACCCAGGGAATGACGACCGGGGAGCTGTTTTTT. Translated, it gives CAWTQGMTTGELFF.

The chain carries TRBV6-9 and TRBJ2-7; 7 bases map to TRBD2. The CDR3 is 15 residues long. CDR1 is MNHGY, CDR2 SVAAGI, per germline. V was pared by 1 base and J by 1 base, with 4 bases of the junction left unmatched. The CDR3 loop reads CASSYCASGSYEQYV. The CDR3 region has the DNA TGTGCCAGCAGTTATTGCGCTAGCGGATCCTACGAGCAGTACGTC.

This chain links TRBV6-2 or TRBV6-3 with TRBJ2-7; tentatively, D is TRBD1 (6 bases). V was trimmed by 4 bases and J by 2 bases, leaving 15 bases between them. Per the germline V gene, CDR1 is MNHEY and CDR2 is SVGEGT. The CDR3 is made up of 15 amino acids. The CDR3 bases are TGTGCCAGCAGTTTTATCCCCACAGGGACCTACGAGCAGTACGTC. It is translated as CASSFIPTGTYEQYV.

V is TRBV7-8 and J is TRBJ2-7, with a tentative D call TRBD2 (7 bases). This CDR3 contains 14 residues. V was pared by 5 bases and J by 3 bases, with 14 bases between. Germline V lookup: CDR1 SGHVS, CDR2 FQNEAQ. CDR3 sequence (DNA): TGTGCCAGCAGCCCGGGGGGCGATCGCTACGAGCAGTACTTC. Translating it yields CASSPGGDRYEQYF.

The chain employs TRBV14 and TRBJ1-1, with TRBD1 identical over 7 bases. The trim removed 4 bases at V and 1 base at J, leaving 12 bases unmatched. CDR3 length: 17 residues. From germline, CDR1 is SGHDN and CDR2 FVKESK. For the CDR3, the DNA is TGTGCCAGCAGCCCCCTACAGGGGCCAAGGACGAACACTGAAGCTTTCTTT. This gives the protein CASSPLQGPRTNTEAFF.

The chain carries TRBV19 and TRBJ2-1; TRBD1 might be the D (5 bases). The V and J ends lost 1 base and 8 bases respectively, with 15 bases between them. This CDR3 has 15 amino acids. From germline, CDR1 is LNHDA and CDR2 SQIVND (reference sequence). CDR3 loop: CASSIGPKGVHEQFF. DNA of the CDR3: TGTGCCAGTAGTATAGGCCCCAAAGGGGTCCATGAGCAGTTCTTC.